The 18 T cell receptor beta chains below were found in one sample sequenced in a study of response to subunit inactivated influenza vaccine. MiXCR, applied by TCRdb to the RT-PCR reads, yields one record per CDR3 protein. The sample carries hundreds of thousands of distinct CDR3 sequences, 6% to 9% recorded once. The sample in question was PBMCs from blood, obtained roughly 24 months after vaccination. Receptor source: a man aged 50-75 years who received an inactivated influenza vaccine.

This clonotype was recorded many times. The CDR3 bases are TGTGCCAGCAGCCAAGTGACAGGGGCGGACTATGGCTACACCTTC. Amino acids: CASSQVTGADYGYTF. The V gene is TRBV4-2, the J gene TRBJ1-2, with 8 nucleotides matching TRBD1. Germline loops: CDR1 LGHNA, CDR2 YNFKEQ. The CDR3 spans 15 residues. With V trimmed by 1 base and J by 3 bases, 4 bases remained unmatched.

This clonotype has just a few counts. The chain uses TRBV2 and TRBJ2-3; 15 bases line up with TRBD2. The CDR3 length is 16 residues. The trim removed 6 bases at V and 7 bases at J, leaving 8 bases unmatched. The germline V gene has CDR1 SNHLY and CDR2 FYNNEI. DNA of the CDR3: TGTGCCAGCAGACCAGGACTAGCGGGGGGGCGAAATACGCAGTATTTT. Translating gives CASRPGLAGGRNTQYF.

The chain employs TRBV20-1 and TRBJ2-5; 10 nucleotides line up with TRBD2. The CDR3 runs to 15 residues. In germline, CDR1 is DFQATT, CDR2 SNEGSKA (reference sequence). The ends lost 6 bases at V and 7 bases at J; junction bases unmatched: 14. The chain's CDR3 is CSAQSGSGGARTQYF. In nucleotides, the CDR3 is TGCAGTGCCCAGTCCGGAAGCGGGGGGGCGAGGACCCAGTACTTC.

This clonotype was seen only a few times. The DNA of the CDR3 is TGTGCCTGGCAGGGAGCTCAAGAGACCCAGTACTTC. This encodes CAWQGAQETQYF. The rearrangement links TRBV30 to TRBJ2-5; the D gene could be TRBD1 or TRBD2 (5 bases each). The V end was cut by 5 bases, the J end by 2 bases, with 9 bases between. The CDR3 runs 12 residues. Germline CDR1 reads GTSNPN; CDR2 reads SVGIG (reference sequence).

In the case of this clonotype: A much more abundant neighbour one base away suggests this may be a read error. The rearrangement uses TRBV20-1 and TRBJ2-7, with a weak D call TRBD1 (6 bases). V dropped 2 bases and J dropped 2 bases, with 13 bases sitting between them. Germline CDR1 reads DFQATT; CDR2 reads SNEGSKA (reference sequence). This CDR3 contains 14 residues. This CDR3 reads CSARLTGFTYEQYF. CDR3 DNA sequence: TGCAGTGCTAGACTCACAGGGTTTACCTACGAGCAGTACTTC.

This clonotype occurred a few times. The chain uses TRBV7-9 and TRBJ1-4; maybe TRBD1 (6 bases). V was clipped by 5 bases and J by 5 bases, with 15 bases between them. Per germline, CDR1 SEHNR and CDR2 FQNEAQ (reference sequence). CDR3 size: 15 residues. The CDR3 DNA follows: TGTGCCAGCAGCCTCGAACAGGGTAGGAATGAAAAACTGTTTTTT. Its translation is CASSLEQGRNEKLFF.

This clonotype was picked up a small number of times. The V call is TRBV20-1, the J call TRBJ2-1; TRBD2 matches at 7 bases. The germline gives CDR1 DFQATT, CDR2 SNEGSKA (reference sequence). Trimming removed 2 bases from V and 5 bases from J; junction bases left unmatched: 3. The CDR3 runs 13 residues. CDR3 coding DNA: TGCAGTGCTAGAAGGCTAGCGGACAATGAGCAGTTCTTC. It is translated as CSARRLADNEQFF.

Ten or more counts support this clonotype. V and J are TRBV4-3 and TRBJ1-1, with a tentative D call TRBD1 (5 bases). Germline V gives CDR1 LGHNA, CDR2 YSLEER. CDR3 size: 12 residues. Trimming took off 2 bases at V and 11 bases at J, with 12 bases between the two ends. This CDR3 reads CASSQTGTTAFF. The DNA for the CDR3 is TGCGCCAGCAGCCAAACCGGGACCACCGCTTTCTTT.

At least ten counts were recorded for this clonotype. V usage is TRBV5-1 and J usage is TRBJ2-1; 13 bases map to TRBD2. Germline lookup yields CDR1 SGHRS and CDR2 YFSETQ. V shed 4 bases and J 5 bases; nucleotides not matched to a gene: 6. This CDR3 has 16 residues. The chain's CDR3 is CASSLRLAGGDNEQFF. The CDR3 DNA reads TGCGCCAGCAGCCTACGACTAGCGGGAGGAGACAATGAGCAGTTCTTC.

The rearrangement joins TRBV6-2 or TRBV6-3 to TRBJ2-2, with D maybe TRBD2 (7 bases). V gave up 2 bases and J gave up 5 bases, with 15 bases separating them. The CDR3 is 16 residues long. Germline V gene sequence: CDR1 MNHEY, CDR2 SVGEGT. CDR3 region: CASSYIGGPKTGELFF. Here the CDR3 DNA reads TGTGCCAGCAGTTACATCGGGGGGCCTAAGACCGGGGAGCTGTTTTTT.

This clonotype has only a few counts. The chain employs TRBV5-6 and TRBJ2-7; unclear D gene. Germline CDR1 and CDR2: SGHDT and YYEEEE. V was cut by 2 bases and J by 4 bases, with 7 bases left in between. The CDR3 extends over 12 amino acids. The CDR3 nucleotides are TGTGCCAGCAGCTTAAAGTTTTACGAGCAGTACTTC. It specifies CASSLKFYEQYF.

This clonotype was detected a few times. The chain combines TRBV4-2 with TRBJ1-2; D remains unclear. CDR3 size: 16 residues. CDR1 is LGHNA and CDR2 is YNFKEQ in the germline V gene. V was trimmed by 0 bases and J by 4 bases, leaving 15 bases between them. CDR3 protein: CASSQDLAGRSYGYTF. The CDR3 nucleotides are TGTGCCAGCAGCCAAGACTTGGCCGGACGAAGCTATGGCTACACCTTC.

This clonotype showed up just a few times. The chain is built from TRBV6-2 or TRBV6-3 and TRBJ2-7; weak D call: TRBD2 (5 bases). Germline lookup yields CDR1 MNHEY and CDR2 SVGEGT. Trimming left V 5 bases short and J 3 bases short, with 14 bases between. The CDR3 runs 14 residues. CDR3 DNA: TGTGCCAGCAGTCGCCGGGGATCCATCTACGAGCAGTACTTC. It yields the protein CASSRRGSIYEQYF.

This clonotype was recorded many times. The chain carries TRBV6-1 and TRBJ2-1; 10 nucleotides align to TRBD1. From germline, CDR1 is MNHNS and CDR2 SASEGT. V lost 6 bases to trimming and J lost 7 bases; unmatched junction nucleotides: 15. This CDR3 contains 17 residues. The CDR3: CASSDPGTGAIRNEQFF. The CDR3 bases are TGTGCCAGCAGCGATCCCGGGACAGGGGCTATTAGGAATGAGCAGTTCTTC.

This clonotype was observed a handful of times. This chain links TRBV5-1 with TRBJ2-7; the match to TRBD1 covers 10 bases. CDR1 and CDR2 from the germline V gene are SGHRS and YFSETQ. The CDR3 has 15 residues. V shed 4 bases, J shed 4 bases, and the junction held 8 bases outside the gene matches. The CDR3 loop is CASSQGQGGLYEQYF. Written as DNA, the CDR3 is TGCGCCAGCAGCCAAGGACAGGGGGGCCTTTACGAGCAGTACTTC.

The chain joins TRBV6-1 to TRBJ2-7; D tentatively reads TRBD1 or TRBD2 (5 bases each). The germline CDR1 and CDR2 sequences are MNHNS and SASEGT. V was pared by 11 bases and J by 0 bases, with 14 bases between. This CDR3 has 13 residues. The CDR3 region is CASSRDHSYEQYF. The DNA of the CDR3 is TGTGCCTCCAGCCGGGACCACTCCTACGAGCAGTACTTC.

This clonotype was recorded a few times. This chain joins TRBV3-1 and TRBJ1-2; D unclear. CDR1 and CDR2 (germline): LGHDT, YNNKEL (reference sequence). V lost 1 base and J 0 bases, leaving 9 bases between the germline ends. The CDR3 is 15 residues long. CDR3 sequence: CASSQAPLANYGYTF. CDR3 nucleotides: TGTGCCAGCAGCCAAGCCCCCCTCGCTAACTATGGCTACACCTTC.

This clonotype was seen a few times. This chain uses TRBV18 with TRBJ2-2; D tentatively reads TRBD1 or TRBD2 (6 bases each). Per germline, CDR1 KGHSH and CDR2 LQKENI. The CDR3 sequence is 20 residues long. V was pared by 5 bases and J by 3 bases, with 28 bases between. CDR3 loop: CASSTQGGKTPWDYTGELFF. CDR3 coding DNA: TGTGCCAGCTCAACACAGGGAGGAAAAACCCCATGGGACTACACCGGGGAGCTGTTTTTT.